This T cell receptor (beta chain) derives from a study of T cell responses to AZD1222 COVID-19 vaccine. Data came from immunoSEQ multiplex PCR; TCRdb stores just in-frame clones and leaves some out. The table has roughly 120,000 clones, more than 85% seen once; the top ten hold 2.4%. Germline CDR1 reads SGHTA; CDR2 reads FQGTGA. The CDR3 is 13 amino acids. The V gene lost 5 bases and the J gene lost 6 bases, with 13 bases spanning the gap. Study-wide points: Just five or six AZD1222 recipients were seropositive at baseline.

Comment on this clone: No antigen is known for it.

The clonotype was recovered from an adult in good health. The chain has TRBV7-3 and TRBJ1-1; no firm D call. The material sequenced was peripheral blood, taken on day 0 of AZD1222 vaccination. CDR3 region: CASSLNSAAEAFF. CDR3 nucleotide sequence: TGTGCCAGCAGCCTCAATTCGGCGGCTGAAGCTTTCTTT.